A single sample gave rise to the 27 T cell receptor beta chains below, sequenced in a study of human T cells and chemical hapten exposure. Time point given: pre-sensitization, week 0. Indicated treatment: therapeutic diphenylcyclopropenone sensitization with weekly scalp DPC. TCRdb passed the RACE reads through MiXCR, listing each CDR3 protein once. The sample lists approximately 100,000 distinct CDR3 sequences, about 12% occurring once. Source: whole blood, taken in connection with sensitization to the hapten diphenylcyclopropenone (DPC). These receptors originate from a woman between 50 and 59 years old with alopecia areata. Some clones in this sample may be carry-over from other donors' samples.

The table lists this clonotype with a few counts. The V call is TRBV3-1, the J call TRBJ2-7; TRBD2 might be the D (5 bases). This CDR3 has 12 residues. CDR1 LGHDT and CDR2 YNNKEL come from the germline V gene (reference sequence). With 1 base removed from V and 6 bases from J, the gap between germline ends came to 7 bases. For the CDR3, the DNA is TGTGCCAGCAGCCAAGCCGCGGGCGAGCAGTACTTC. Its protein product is CASSQAAGEQYF.

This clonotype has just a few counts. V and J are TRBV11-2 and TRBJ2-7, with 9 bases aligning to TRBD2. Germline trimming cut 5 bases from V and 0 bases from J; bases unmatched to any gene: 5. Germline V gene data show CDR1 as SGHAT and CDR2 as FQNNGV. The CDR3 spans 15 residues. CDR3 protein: CASSRGAGGSYEQYF. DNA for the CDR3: TGTGCCAGCAGCCGCGGAGCGGGAGGCTCCTACGAGCAGTACTTC. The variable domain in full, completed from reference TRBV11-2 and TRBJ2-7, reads EAGVAQSPRYKIIEKRQSVAFWCNPISGHATLYWYQQILGQGPKLLIQFQNNGVVDDSQLPKDRFSAERLKGVDSTLKIQPAKLEDSAVYLCASSRGAGGSYEQYFGPGTRLTVT.

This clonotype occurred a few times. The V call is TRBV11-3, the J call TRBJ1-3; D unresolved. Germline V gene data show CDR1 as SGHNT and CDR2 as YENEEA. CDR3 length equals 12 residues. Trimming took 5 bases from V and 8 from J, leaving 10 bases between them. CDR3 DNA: TGTGCCAGCAGCCGGTTTGGGGACACCATATATTTT. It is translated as CASSRFGDTIYF.

CDR3 region: CASSPRPRGAGEQYF. For the CDR3, the DNA is TGTGCCAGCAGCCCCCGTCCAAGGGGGGCGGGGGAGCAGTACTTC. This chain joins TRBV7-2 and TRBJ2-7; D possibly matches TRBD1 or TRBD2 (6 bases each). The germline CDR1 and CDR2 sequences are SGHTA and FQGNSA. Trimming pared 5 bases from V and 7 bases from J, leaving 21 bases between. The CDR3 runs to 15 residues.

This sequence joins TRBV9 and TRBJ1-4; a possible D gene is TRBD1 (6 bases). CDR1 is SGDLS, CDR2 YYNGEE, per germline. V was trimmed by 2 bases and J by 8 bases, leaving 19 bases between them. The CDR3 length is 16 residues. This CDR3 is CASSVHHGGPQEKLFF. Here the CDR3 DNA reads TGTGCCAGCAGCGTCCATCATGGGGGGCCTCAGGAAAAACTGTTTTTT.

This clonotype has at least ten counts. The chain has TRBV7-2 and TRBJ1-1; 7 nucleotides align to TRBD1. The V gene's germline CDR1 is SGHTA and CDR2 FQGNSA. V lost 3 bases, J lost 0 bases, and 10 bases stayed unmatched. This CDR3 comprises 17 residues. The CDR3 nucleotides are TGTGCCAGCAGCTTTCCAAGGGGGACAGCAATGAACACTGAAGCTTTCTTT. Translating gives CASSFPRGTAMNTEAFF. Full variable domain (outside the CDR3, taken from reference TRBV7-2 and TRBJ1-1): GAGVSQSPSNKVTEKGKDVELRCDPISGHTALYWYRQSLGQGLEFLIYFQGNSAPDKSGLPSDRFSAERTGGSVSTLTIQRTQQEDSAVYLCASSFPRGTAMNTEAFFGQGTRLTVV.

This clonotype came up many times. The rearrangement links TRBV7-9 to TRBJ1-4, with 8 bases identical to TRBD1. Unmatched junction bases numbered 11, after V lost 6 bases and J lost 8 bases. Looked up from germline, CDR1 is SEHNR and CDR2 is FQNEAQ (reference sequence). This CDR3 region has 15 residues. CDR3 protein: CASREDRGGSEKLFF. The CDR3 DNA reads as TGTGCCAGCAGAGAAGACAGGGGAGGCTCAGAAAAACTGTTTTTT.

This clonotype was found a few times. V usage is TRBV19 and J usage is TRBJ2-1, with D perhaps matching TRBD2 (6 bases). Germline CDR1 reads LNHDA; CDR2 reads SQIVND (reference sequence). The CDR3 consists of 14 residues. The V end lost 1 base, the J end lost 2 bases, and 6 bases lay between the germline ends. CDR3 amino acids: CASSIAGAYNEQFF. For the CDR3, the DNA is TGTGCCAGTAGTATAGCGGGAGCCTACAATGAGCAGTTCTTC.

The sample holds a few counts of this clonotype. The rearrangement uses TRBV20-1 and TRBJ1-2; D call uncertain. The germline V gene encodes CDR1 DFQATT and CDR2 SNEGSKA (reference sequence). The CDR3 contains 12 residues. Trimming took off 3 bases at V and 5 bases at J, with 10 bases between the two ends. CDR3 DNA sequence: TGCAGTGCTAGTGCTGGCCCGTATGGCTACACCTTC. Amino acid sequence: CSASAGPYGYTF.

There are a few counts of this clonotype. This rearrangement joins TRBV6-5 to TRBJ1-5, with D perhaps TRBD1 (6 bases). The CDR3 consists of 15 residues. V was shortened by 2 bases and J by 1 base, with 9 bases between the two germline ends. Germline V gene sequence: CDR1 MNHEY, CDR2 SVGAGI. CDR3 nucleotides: TGTGCCAGCAGTTACGCTGGGGGCAGCAATCAGCCCCAGCATTTT. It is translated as CASSYAGGSNQPQHF.

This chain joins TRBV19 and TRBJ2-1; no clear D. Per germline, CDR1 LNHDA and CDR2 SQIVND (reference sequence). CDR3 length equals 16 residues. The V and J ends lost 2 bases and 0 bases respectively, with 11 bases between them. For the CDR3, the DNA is TGTGCCAGTAGTATATCCGGGCTAAGCTCCTACAATGAGCAGTTCTTC. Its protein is CASSISGLSSYNEQFF.

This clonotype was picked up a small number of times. DNA of the CDR3: TGTGCCAGCAGCGAAAGGACGGTGAACACCGGGGAGCTGTTTTTT. Translation: CASSERTVNTGELFF. The chain couples TRBV7-2 to TRBJ2-2; D unclear. The CDR3 is made up of 15 amino acids. Trimming left V 5 bases short and J 1 base short, with 11 bases between. Germline V gene lookup returns CDR1 SGHTA and CDR2 FQGNSA.

The CDR3 here is CASSDASGRERQYF. CDR3 nucleotides: TGTGCCAGCAGTGATGCTAGCGGGAGGGAACGGCAGTACTTC. The chain joins TRBV25-1 to TRBJ2-7; 12 nucleotides match TRBD2. This CDR3 is 14 amino acids long. The germline gives CDR1 MGHDK, CDR2 SYGVNS. The V segment lost 3 bases and the J segment 9 bases; nucleotides outside the gene matches: 6.

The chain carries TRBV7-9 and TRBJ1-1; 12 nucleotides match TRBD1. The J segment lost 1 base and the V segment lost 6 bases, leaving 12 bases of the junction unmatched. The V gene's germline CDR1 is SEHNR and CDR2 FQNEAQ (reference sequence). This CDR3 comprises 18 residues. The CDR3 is CASRGALGQGAKNTEAFF. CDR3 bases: TGTGCCAGCAGGGGCGCACTGGGACAGGGGGCCAAGAACACTGAAGCTTTCTTT.

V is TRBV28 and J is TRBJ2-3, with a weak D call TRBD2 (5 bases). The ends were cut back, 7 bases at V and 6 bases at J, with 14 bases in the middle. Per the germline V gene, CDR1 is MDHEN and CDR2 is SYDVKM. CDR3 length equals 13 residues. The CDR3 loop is CASTEPPGDTQYF. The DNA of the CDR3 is TGTGCCAGCACCGAACCTCCGGGGGATACGCAGTATTTT.

The CDR3 region is CASSPTFYQPQHF. For the CDR3, the DNA is TGTGCCAGCAGCCCCACATTTTATCAGCCCCAGCATTTT. This chain joins TRBV7-2 and TRBJ1-5; no clear D gene. The V and J ends lost 5 bases and 5 bases respectively, with 10 bases between them. The CDR3 runs to 13 residues. Per germline, CDR1 SGHTA and CDR2 FQGNSA.

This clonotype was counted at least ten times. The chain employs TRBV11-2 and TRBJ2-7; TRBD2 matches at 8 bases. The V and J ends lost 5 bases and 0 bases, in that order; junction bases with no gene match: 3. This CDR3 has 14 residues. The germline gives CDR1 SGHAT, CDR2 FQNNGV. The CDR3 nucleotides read TGTGCCAGCAGCCGGGGGGGTTCCTCCTACGAGCAGTACTTC. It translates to CASSRGGSSYEQYF.

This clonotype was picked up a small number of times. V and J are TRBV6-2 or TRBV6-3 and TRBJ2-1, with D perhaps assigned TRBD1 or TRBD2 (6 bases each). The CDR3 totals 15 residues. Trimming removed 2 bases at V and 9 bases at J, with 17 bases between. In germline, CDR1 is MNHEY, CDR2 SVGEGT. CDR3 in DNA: TGTGCCAGCAGTTACGAAGGGGGGCCTGTTAGTGAGCAGTTCTTC. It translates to CASSYEGGPVSEQFF.

CDR3 nucleotide sequence: TGTGCCAGCAGCTTCCGGGCTAGCGGATACACAGATACGCAGTATTTT. It yields the protein CASSFRASGYTDTQYF. The chain is built from TRBV7-2 and TRBJ2-3, with 7 bases that match TRBD2. Germline V gene data show CDR1 as SGHTA and CDR2 as FQGNSA. The CDR3 length is 16 residues. Germline trimming cut 3 bases from V and 2 bases from J; bases unmatched to any gene: 8.

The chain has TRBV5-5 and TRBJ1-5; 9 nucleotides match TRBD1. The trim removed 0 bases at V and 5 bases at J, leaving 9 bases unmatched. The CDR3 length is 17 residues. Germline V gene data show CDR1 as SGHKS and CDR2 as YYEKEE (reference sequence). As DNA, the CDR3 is TGTGCCAGCAGCTTGGGGCCGGGACAGGGCGATGATCAGCCCCAGCATTTT. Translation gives CASSLGPGQGDDQPQHF. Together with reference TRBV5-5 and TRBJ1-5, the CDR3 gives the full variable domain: DAGVTQSPTHLIKTRGQQVTLRCSPISGHKSVSWYQQVLGQGPQFIFQYYEKEERGRGNFPDRFSARQFPNYSSELNVNALLLGDSALYLCASSLGPGQGDDQPQHFGDGTRLSIL.

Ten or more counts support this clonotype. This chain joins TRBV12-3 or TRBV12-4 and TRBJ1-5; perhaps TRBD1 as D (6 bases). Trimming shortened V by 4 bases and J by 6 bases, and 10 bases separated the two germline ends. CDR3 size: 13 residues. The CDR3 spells CASSYRAGQPQHF. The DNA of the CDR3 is TGTGCCAGCAGTTACAGGGCCGGTCAGCCCCAGCATTTT.

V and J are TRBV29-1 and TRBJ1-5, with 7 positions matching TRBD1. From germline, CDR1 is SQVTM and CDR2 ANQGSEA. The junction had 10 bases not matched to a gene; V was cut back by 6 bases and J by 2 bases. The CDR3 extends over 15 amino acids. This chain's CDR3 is CSVVETGTGNQPQHF. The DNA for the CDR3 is TGCAGCGTCGTCGAAACCGGGACAGGCAATCAGCCCCAGCATTTT.

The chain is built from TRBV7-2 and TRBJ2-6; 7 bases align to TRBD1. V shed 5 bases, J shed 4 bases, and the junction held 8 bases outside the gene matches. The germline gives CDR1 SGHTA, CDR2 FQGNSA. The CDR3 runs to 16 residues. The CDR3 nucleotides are TGTGCCAGCAGCAACAAGGGGGCGGCAGGGGCCAACGTCCTGACTTTC. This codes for CASSNKGAAGANVLTF.

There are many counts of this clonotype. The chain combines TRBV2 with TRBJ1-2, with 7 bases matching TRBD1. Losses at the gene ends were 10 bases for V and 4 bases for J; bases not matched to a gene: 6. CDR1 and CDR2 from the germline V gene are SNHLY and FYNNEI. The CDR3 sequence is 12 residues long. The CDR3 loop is CATGTESYGYTF. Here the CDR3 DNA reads TGTGCCACAGGGACAGAGAGCTATGGCTACACCTTC.

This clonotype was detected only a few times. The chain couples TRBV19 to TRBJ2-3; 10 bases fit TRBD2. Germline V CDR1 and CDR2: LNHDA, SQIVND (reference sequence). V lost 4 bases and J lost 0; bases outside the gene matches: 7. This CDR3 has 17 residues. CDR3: CASSNGLAAPSTDTQYF. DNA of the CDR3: TGTGCCAGTAGTAATGGACTAGCGGCTCCTAGCACAGATACGCAGTATTTT. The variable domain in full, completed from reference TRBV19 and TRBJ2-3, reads DGGITQSPKYLFRKEGQNVTLSCEQNLNHDAMYWYRQDPGQGLRLIYYSQIVNDFQKGDIAEGYSVSREKKESFPLTVTSAQKNPTAFYLCASSNGLAAPSTDTQYFGPGTRLTVL.

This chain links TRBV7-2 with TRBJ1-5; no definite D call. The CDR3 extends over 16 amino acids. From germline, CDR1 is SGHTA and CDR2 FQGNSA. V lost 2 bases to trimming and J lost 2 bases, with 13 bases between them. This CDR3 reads CASSLTPGLGNQPQHF. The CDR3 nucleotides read TGTGCCAGCAGCTTAACCCCAGGTTTGGGCAATCAGCCCCAGCATTTT. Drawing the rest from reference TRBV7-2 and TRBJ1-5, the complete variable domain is GAGVSQSPSNKVTEKGKDVELRCDPISGHTALYWYRQSLGQGLEFLIYFQGNSAPDKSGLPSDRFSAERTGGSVSTLTIQRTQQEDSAVYLCASSLTPGLGNQPQHFGDGTRLSIL.

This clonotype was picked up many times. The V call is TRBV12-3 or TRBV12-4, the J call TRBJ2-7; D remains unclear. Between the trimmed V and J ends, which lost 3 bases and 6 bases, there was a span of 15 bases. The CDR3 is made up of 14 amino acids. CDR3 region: CASSLEFQASEQYF. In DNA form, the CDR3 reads TGTGCCAGCAGTTTGGAGTTTCAGGCTTCCGAGCAGTACTTC.